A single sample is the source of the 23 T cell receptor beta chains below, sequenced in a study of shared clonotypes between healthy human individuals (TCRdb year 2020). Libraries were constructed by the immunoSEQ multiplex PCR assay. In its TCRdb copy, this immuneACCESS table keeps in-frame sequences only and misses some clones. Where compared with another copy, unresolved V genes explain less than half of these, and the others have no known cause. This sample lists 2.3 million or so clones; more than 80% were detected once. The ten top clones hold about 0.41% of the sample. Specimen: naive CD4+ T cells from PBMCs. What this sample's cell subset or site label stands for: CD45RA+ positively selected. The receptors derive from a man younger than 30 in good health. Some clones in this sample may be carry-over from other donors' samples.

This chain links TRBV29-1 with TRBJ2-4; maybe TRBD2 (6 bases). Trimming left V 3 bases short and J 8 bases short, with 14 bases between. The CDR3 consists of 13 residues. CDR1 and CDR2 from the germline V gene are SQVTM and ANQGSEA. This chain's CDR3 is CSVDFGGVDIQYF. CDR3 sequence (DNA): TGCAGCGTTGACTTTGGAGGGGTGGACATTCAGTACTTC.

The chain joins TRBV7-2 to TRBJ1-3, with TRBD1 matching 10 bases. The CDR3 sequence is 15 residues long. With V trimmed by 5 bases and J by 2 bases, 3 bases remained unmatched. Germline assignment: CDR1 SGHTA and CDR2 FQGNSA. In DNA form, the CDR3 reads TGTGCCAGCAGCCAGGACAGGGGGACTGGAAACACCATATATTTT. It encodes CASSQDRGTGNTIYF.

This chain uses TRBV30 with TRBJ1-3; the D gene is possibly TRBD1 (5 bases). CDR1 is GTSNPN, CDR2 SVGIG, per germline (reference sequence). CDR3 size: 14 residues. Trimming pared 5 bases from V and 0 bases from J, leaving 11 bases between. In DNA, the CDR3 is TGTGCCTGGGACGGAGGGGTCTCTGGAAACACCATATATTTT. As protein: CAWDGGVSGNTIYF.

The CDR3 spells CASSQIAGVRNEKLFF. The CDR3 bases are TGTGCCAGCAGCCAGATTGCCGGGGTTCGAAATGAAAAACTGTTTTTT. V and J are TRBV14 and TRBJ1-4; D is uncertain. Germline V gene data show CDR1 as SGHDN and CDR2 as FVKESK. The CDR3 runs 16 residues. The V end lost 3 bases, the J end lost 5 bases, and 16 bases lay between the germline ends. Combining the CDR3 with reference TRBV14 and TRBJ1-4 gives the whole variable domain EAGVTQFPSHSVIEKGQTVTLRCDPISGHDNLYWYRRVMGKEIKFLLHFVKESKQDESGMPNNRFLAERTGGTYSTLKVQPAELEDSGVYFCASSQIAGVRNEKLFFGSGTQLSVL.

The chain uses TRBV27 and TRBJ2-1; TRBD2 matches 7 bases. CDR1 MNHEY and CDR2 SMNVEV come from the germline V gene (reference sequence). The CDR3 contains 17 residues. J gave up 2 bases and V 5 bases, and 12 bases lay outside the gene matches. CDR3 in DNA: TGTGCCAGCAGTCCCTCTCCTGGAGCGGGACCCTACAATGAGCAGTTCTTC. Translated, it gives CASSPSPGAGPYNEQFF.

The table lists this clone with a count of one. CDR3 loop: CASSVHGTGNTIYF. For the CDR3, the DNA is TGTGCCAGCAGCGTACACGGTACTGGAAACACCATATATTTT. This chain joins TRBV9 and TRBJ1-3; no definite D call. Germline V gene lookup returns CDR1 SGDLS and CDR2 YYNGEE. Between the trimmed V and J ends, which lost 1 base and 2 bases, there was a span of 7 bases. The CDR3 is 14 residues long.

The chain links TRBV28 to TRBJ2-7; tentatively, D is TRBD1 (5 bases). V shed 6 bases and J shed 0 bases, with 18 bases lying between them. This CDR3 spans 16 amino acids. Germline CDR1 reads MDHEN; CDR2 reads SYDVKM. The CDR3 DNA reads TGTGCCAGCAGCCCCAACGTTTTAGGGGCCTCCTACGAGCAGTACTTC. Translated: CASSPNVLGASYEQYF.

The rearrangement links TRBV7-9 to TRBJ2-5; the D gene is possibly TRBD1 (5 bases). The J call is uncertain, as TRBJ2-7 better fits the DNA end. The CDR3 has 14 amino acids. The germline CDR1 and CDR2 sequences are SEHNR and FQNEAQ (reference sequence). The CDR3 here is CASSRKGQGYEQYF. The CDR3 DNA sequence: TGTGCCAGCAGCCGTAAAGGGCAGGGCTACGAGCAGTACTTC.

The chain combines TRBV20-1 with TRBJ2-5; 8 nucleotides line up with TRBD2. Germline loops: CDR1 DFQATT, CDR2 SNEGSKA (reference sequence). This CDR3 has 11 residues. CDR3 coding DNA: TGCAGAGCAAATTACGGGGGGGCCCAGTACTTC. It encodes CRANYGGAQYF.

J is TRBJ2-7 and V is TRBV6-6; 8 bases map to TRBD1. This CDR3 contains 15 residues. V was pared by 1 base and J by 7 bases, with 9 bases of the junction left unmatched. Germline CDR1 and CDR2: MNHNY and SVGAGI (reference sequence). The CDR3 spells CASSYYRQGTEEQYF. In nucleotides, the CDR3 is TGTGCCAGCAGTTACTATCGACAGGGGACCGAGGAGCAGTACTTC.

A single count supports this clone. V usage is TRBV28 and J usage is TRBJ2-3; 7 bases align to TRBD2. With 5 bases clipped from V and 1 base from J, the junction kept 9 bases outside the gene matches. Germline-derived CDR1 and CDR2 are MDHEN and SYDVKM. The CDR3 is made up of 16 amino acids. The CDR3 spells CASSPWAAGGTDTQYF. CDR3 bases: TGTGCCAGCAGTCCGTGGGCGGCGGGGGGCACAGATACGCAGTATTTT.

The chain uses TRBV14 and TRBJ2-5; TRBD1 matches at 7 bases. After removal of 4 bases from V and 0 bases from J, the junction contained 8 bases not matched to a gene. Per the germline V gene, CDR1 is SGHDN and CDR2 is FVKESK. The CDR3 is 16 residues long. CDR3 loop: CASSLFRGTNQETQYF. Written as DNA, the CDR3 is TGTGCCAGCAGCCTCTTCAGGGGGACCAACCAAGAGACCCAGTACTTC. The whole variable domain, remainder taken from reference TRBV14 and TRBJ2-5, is EAGVTQFPSHSVIEKGQTVTLRCDPISGHDNLYWYRRVMGKEIKFLLHFVKESKQDESGMPNNRFLAERTGGTYSTLKVQPAELEDSGVYFCASSLFRGTNQETQYFGPGTRLLVL.

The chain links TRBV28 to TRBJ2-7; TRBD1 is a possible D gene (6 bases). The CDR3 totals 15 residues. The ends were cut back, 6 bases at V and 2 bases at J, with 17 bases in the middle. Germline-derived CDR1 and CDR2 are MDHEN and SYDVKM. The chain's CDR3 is CASRTLLRGTYEQYF. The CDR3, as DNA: TGTGCCAGCAGGACACTCCTCAGGGGTACCTACGAGCAGTACTTC.

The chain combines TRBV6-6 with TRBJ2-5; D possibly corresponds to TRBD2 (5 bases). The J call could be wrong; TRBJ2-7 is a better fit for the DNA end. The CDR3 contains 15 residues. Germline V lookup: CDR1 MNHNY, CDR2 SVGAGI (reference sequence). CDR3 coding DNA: TGTGCCACCGGTTCGGACTTCTTAAATACCTACGAGCAGTACTTC. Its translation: CATGSDFLNTYEQYF.

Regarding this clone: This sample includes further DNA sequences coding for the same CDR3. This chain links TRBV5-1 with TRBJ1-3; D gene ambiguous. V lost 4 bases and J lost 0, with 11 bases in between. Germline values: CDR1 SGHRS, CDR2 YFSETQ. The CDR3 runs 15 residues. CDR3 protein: CASSLDLSSGNTIYF. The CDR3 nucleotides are TGCGCCAGCAGCCTGGACCTGAGCTCTGGAAACACCATATATTTT.

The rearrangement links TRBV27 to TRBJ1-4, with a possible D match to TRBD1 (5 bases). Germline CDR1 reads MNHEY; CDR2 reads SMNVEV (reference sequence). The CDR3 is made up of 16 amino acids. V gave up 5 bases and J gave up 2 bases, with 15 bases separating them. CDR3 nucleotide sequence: TGTGCCAGCAGTCCTAGGACATATTCGACTAATGAAAAACTGTTTTTT. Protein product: CASSPRTYSTNEKLFF.

The CDR3 nucleotides are TGTGCCAGCAGTATCGCCGGGACGAGAAAGGAAAAACTGTTTTTT. Translation gives CASSIAGTRKEKLFF. The chain uses TRBV28 and TRBJ1-4; D perhaps matches TRBD1 (5 bases). CDR3 length: 15 residues. The ends were cut back, 5 bases at V and 8 bases at J, with 18 bases in the middle. Germline values: CDR1 MDHEN, CDR2 SYDVKM.

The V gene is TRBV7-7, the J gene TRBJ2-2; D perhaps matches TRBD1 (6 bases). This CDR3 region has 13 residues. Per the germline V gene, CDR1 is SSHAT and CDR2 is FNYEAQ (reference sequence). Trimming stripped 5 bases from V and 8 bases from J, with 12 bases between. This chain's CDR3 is CASSTGFGGELFF. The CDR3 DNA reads TGTGCCAGCAGCACAGGGTTCGGGGGGGAGCTGTTTTTT.

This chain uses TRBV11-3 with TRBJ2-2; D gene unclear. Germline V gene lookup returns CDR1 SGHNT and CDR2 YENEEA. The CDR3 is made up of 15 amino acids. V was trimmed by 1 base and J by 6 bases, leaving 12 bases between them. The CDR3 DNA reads TGTGCCAGCAGCTTAGGTCCCTATTCCCCCGGGGAGCTGTTTTTT. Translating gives CASSLGPYSPGELFF.

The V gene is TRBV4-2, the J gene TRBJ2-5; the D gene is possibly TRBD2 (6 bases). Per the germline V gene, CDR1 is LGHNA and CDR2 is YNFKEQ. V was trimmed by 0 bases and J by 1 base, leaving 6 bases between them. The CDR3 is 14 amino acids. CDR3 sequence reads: CASSQEAGQETQYF. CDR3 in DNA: TGTGCCAGCAGCCAAGAAGCGGGCCAAGAGACCCAGTACTTC.

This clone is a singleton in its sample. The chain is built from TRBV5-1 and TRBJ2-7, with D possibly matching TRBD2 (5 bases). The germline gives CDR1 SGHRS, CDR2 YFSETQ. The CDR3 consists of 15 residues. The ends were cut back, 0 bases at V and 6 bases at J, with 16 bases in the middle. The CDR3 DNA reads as TGCGCCAGCAGCTTGGTAGGACTCCCATTGGGCGAGCAGTACTTC. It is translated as CASSLVGLPLGEQYF.

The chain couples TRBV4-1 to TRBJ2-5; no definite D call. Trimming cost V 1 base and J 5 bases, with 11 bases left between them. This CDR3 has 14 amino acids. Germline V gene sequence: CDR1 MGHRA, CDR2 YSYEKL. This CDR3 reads CASSQVGQSETQYF. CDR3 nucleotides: TGCGCCAGCAGCCAAGTTGGCCAGTCCGAGACCCAGTACTTC.

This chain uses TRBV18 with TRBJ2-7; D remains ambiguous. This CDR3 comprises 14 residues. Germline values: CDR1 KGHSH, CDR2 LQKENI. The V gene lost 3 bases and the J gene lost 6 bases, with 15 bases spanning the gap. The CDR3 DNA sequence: TGTGCCAGCTCACCCTCGGGTTTCGATGGCGAGCAGTACTTC. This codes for CASSPSGFDGEQYF.